This T cell receptor beta chain was found in a study of early T cells in non-severe SARS-CoV-2 infection. On the study more broadly: Chains from this unsorted whole-blood bulk RNA could not be paired.

CDR3 size: 14 residues. V trimming: 6 bases; J trimming: 6 bases; junction bases outside the gene matches: 5. Molecules of cDNA were individually given unique molecular identifiers that were attached to them. TCRdb fed the 5' RACE reads into MiXCR, producing one record per CDR3 protein. Found here are about 27,000 distinct CDR3 sequences, about 2.7% of them singletons; the top ten hold 0.7% to 0.9%. This clonotype was counted many times. Source material: whole blood. The receptor comes from an adult who was a healthcare worker with PCR-confirmed SARS-CoV-2 infection or an uninfected control (not recorded which). The chain recombines TRBV12-3 or TRBV12-4 with TRBJ2-3; TRBD2 matches at 11 bases. The CDR3 DNA reads as TGTGCCAGCAGCATAGCGGGGGGGCCGGATACGCAGTATTTT. It encodes CASSIAGGPDTQYF.